This T cell receptor (beta chain) was retrieved from a study of cytomegalovirus exposure and HLA in healthy donors. With V trimmed by 7 bases and J by 10 bases, 9 bases remained unmatched. From germline, CDR1 is MNHEY and CDR2 SVGAGI. This CDR3 is 14 amino acids long. Primers: 60 Vbeta forward and 13 Jbeta reverse. The table came from immunoSEQ multiplex PCR; TCRdb's copy has only in-frame clones and leaves some out. This sample has tens of thousands of clones, with around 60% found just once. The sequence was obtained from a man aged 55 to 69 in good health and CMV-seropositive. The specimen was PBMCs. The chain couples TRBV6-5 to TRBJ2-1; the match to TRBD2 covers 11 bases. In DNA form, the CDR3 reads TGTGCCAGCATGCAGGGCGGGACTAGCGGAGAGCAGTTCTTC. This codes for CASMQGGTSGEQFF.